This TCR beta chain was captured by sequencing in a study of cytomegalovirus exposure and HLA in healthy donors. With 60 Vbeta and 13 Jbeta primers, the PCR was carried out. Sequencing used immunoSEQ multiplex PCR; TCRdb keeps in-frame clones, though not all of them. Here the sample spans roughly 300,000 clones, roughly 85% being singletons. The V segment lost 5 bases and the J segment 6 bases; nucleotides outside the gene matches: 11. The CDR3 extends over 16 amino acids. CDR1 is MDHEN and CDR2 is SYDVKM in the germline V gene. The chain couples TRBV28 to TRBJ2-1; 9 positions match TRBD2. This TCR was recovered from a man between 40 and 49 years old in good health and CMV-seropositive. The source material was PBMCs. CDR3 sequence: CASSPASGNGGNEQFF. DNA for the CDR3: TGTGCCAGCAGTCCGGCTAGCGGGAATGGGGGCAATGAGCAGTTCTTC.